This T cell receptor beta chain was found in a study of post-analysis software for immune sequencing data. General study findings and limits: TRBV segments more frequent in patients than in controls numbered a few and included TRBV5-6, TRBV5-1 and TRBV20-1.

V was pared by 4 bases and J by 4 bases, with 14 bases between. This CDR3 region has 14 residues. Germline CDR1 is SGHKS and CDR2 is YYEKEE (reference sequence). With respect to this clonotype: No antigen is known for it.

Included in the TCR beta cDNA libraries were unique molecular identifiers. TCRdb independently ran MiXCR on the PCR reads; one entry per CDR3 protein. The sample has 450,000 or so distinct CDR3 sequences; around 40% are singletons. The sequence was obtained from a girl aged 5 to 17 with multiple sclerosis. Sequencing was carried out using blood. This chain uses TRBV5-5 with TRBJ1-1, with a weak D call TRBD1 (5 bases). DNA for the CDR3: TGTGCCAGCAGCACCCAGGGAGCCAGCACTGAAGCTTTCTTT. Its protein product is CASSTQGASTEAFF. Together with reference TRBV5-5 and TRBJ1-1, the CDR3 gives the full variable domain: DAGVTQSPTHLIKTRGQQVTLRCSPISGHKSVSWYQQVLGQGPQFIFQYYEKEERGRGNFPDRFSARQFPNYSSELNVNALLLGDSALYLCASSTQGASTEAFFGQGTRLTVV.